Sequencing of this TCR beta chain was carried out in a study of blood T cell repertoires in COVID-19. Overall study: Samples came from the United States, Italy and Spain, spanning acute and convalescent COVID-19.

The CDR3 is made up of 14 amino acids. Looked up from germline, CDR1 is SGHAT and CDR2 is FQNNGV. The V gene lost 1 base and the J gene lost 5 bases, with 11 bases spanning the gap. Data came from immunoSEQ multiplex PCR; TCRdb stores just in-frame clones and leaves some out. The sample includes roughly 69,000 clones, around 80% of them seen just once. Seattle's cohort entered during active infection and was followed longitudinally. Only one count was recorded for this clone. The sequence came from a man aged 45-65 years with COVID-19, enrolled during active disease. The specimen was peripheral blood. The chain uses TRBV11-2 and TRBJ2-5, with D possibly TRBD2 on 5 matching bases. The CDR3 region has the DNA TGTGCCAGCAGCTTAGGGCAGCCGGGGGAGACCCAGTACTTC. It codes for CASSLGQPGETQYF.